Listed here is a single TCR beta chain. The entry originates in a study of CD8 T cells in Susac syndrome. The junction had 7 bases not matched to a gene; V was cut back by 5 bases and J by 6 bases. The CDR3 spans 15 residues. Germline V lookup: CDR1 SEHNR, CDR2 FQNEAQ (reference sequence). Random hexamers served to reverse transcribe about 0.5 to 1 ug RNA. It was immunoSEQ multiplex PCR that amplified TCR beta CDR3 across 54 Vbeta and 13 Jbeta. TCRdb itself ran the immunoSEQ multiplex PCR reads through MiXCR, one entry per CDR3 protein. The sample shows about 130,000 distinct CDR3 sequences, around nine tenths of them seen only once. TCR beta was sequenced from blood CD8+ and CD4+ T cells. Treatment-naive patients with stable or active relapsing-remitting disease served as multiple sclerosis controls.

The sample taken for sequencing was CD8+ T cells from PBMCs. The sequence derives from a human donor with multiple sclerosis. The chain combines TRBV7-9 with TRBJ2-3; TRBD2 aligns across 11 bases. CDR3 sequence: CASSRKTSGMDTQYF. The DNA of the CDR3 is TGTGCCAGCAGCCGAAAGACTAGCGGGATGGATACGCAGTATTTT.